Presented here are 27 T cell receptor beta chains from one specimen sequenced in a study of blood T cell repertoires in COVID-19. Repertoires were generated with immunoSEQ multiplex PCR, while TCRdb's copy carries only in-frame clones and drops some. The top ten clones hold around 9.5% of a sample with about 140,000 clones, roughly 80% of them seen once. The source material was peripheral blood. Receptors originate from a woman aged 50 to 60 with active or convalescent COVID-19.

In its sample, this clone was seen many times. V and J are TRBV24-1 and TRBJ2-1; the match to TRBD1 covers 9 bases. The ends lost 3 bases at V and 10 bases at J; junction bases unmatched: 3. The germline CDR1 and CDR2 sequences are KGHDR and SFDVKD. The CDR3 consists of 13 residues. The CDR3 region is CATSDGTGREQFF. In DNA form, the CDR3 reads TGTGCCACCAGTGATGGGACAGGGCGAGAGCAGTTCTTC.

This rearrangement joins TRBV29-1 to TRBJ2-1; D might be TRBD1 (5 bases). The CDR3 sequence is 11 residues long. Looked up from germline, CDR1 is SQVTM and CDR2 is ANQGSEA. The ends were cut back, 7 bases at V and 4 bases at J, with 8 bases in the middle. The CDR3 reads CSAAGYNEQFF. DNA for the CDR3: TGCAGCGCGGCAGGGTACAATGAGCAGTTCTTC.

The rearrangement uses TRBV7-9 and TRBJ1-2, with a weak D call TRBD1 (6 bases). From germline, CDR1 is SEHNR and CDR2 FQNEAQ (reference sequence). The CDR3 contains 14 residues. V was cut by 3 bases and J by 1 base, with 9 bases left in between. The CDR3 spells CASSFGQSNYGYTF. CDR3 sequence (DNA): TGTGCCAGCAGCTTCGGACAGAGTAACTATGGCTACACCTTC.

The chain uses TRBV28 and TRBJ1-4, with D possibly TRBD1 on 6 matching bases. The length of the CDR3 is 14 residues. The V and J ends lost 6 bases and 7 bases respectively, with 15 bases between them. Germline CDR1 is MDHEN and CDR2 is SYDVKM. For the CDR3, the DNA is TGTGCCAGCAGCCCTACAGGGACCCGTGAAAAACTGTTTTTT. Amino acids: CASSPTGTREKLFF. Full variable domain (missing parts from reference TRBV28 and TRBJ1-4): DVKVTQSSRYLVKRTGEKVFLECVQDMDHENMFWYRQDPGLGLRLIYFSYDVKMKEKGDIPEGYSVSREKKERFSLILESASTNQTSMYLCASSPTGTREKLFFGSGTQLSVL.

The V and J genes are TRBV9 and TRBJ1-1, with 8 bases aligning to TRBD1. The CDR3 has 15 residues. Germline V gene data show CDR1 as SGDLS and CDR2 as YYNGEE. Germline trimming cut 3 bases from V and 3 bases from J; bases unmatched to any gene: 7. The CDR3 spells CASSGSTGEYTEAFF. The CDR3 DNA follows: TGTGCCAGCAGCGGTTCGACAGGGGAGTACACTGAAGCTTTCTTT.

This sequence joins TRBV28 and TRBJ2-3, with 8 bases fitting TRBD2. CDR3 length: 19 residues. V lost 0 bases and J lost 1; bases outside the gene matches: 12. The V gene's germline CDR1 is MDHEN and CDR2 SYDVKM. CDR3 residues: CASSLWGLGAGGRTDTQYF. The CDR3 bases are TGTGCCAGCAGTTTATGGGGGCTTGGGGCGGGAGGCCGCACAGATACGCAGTATTTT.

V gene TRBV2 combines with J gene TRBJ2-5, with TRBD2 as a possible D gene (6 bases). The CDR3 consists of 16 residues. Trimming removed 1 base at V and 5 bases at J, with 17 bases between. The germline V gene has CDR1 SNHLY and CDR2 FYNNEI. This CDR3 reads CASSEGGVGARETQYF. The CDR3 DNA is TGTGCCAGCAGTGAAGGGGGGGTAGGGGCGCGGGAGACCCAGTACTTC.

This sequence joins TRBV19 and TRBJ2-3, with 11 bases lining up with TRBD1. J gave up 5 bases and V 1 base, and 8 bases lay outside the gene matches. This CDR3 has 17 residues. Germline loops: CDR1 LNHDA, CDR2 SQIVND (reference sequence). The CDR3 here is CASSIGLGTGGIDTQYF. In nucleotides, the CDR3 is TGTGCCAGTAGTATAGGCCTGGGGACAGGGGGAATAGATACGCAGTATTTT.

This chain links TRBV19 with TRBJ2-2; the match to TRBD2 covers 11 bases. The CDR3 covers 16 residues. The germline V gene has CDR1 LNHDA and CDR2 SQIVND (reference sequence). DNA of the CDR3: TGTGCTAGTTCACATAGCGGGGGGGCCTTCACCGGGGAGCTGTTTTTT. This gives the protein CASSHSGGAFTGELFF.

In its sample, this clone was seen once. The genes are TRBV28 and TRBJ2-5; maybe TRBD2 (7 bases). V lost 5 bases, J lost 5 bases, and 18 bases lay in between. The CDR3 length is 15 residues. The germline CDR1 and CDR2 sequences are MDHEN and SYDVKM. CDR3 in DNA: TGTGCCAGCAGTCCCTGGGGGGGGGCGCGGGAGACCCAGTACTTC. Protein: CASSPWGGARETQYF.

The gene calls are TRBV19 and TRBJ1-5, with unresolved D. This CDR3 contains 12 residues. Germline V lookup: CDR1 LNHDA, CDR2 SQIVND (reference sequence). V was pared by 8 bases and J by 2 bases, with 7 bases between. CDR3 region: CASQQGNQPQHF. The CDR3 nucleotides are TGTGCCAGTCAGCAGGGCAATCAGCCCCAGCATTTT.

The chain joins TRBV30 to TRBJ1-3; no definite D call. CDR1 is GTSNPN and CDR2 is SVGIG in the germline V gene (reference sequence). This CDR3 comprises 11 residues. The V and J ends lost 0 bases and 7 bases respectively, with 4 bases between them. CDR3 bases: TGTGCCTGGAGTGTACTGAACACCATATATTTT. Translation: CAWSVLNTIYF. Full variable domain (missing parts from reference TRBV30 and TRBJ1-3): SQTIHQWPATLVQPVGSPLSLECTVEGTSNPNLYWYRQAAGRGLQLLFYSVGIGQISSEVPQNLSASRPQDRQFILSSKKLLLSDSGFYLCAWSVLNTIYFGEGSWLTVV.

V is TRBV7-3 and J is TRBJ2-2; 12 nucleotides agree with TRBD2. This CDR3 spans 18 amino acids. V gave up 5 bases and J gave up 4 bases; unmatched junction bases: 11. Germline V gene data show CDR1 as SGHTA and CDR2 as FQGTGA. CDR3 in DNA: TGTGCCAGCAGCCGTACGACCCCGACTAGCGGGGGCACCGGGGAGCTGTTTTTT. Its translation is CASSRTTPTSGGTGELFF. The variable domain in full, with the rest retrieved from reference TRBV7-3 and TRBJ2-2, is GAGVSQTPSNKVTEKGKYVELRCDPISGHTALYWYRQSLGQGPEFLIYFQGTGAADDSGLPNDRFFAVRPEGSVSTLKIQRTERGDSAVYLCASSRTTPTSGGTGELFFGEGSRLTVL.

The CDR3 loop reads CASSSPWQGRGGNTIYF. The CDR3 bases are TGTGCCAGCAGCTCACCCTGGCAGGGGAGGGGTGGAAACACCATATATTTT. V usage is TRBV9 and J usage is TRBJ1-3; D possibly corresponds to TRBD1 (6 bases). Per the germline V gene, CDR1 is SGDLS and CDR2 is YYNGEE. V was shortened by 4 bases and J by 3 bases, with 20 bases between the two germline ends. This CDR3 contains 17 residues.

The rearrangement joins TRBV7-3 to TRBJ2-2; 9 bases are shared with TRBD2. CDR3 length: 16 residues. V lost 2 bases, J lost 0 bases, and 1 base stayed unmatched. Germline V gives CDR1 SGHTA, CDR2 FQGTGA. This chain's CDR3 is CASSLQRGANTGELFF. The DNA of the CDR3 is TGTGCCAGCAGCTTACAGCGGGGGGCGAACACCGGGGAGCTGTTTTTT.

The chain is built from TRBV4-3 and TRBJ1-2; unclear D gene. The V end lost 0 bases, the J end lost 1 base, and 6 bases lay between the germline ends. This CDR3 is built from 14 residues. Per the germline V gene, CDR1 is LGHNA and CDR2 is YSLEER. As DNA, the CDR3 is TGCGCCAGCAGCCAAGATTACAGTAACTATGGCTACACCTTC. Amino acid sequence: CASSQDYSNYGYTF.

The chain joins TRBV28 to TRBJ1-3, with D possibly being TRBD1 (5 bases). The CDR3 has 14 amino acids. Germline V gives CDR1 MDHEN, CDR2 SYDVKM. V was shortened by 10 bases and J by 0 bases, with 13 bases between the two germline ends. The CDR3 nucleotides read TGTGCCATTTCTGGACACATCTCTGGAAACACCATATATTTT. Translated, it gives CAISGHISGNTIYF.

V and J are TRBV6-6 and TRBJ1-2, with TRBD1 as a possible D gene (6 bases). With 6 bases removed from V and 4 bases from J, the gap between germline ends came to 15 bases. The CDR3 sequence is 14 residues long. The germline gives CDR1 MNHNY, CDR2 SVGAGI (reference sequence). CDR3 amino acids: CASRDSRVSYGYTF. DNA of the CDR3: TGTGCCAGCAGGGACAGCAGAGTTTCCTATGGCTACACCTTC.

The CDR3 is CASSFSGAFSLTDTQYF. The CDR3 bases are TGTGCCAGCAGCTTTAGCGGGGCCTTTTCCCTCACAGATACGCAGTATTTT. This chain uses TRBV11-2 with TRBJ2-3; 8 positions agree with TRBD2. V shed 3 bases and J 2 bases; nucleotides not matched to a gene: 10. Germline values: CDR1 SGHAT, CDR2 FQNNGV. The CDR3 loop spans 17 amino acids.

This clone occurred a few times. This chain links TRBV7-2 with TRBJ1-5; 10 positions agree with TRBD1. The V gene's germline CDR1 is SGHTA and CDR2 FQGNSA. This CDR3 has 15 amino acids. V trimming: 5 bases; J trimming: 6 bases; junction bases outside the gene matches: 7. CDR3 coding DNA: TGTGCCAGCAGCCAGACAGGGGGCGGAGGTCAGCCCCAGCATTTT. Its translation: CASSQTGGGGQPQHF.

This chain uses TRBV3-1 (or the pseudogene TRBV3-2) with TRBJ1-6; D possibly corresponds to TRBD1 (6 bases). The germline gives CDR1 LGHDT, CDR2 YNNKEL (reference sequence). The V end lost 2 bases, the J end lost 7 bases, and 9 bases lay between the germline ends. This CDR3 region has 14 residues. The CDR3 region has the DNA TGTGCCAGCAGCCAAAGACAGGAGAATTCACCCCTCCACTTT. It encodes CASSQRQENSPLHF.

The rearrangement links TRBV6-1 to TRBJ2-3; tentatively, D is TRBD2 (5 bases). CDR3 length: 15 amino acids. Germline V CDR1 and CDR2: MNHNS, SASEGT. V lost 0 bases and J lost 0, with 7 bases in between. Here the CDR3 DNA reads TGTGCCAGCAGTGAAGCGCCGGGGAGCACAGATACGCAGTATTTT. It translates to CASSEAPGSTDTQYF.

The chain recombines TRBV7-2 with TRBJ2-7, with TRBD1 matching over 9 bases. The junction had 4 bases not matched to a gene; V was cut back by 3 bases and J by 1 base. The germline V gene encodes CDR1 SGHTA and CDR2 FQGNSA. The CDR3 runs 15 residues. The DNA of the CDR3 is TGTGCCAGCAGCTTCACCGGGACAGGGTCCTACGAGCAGTACTTC. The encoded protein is CASSFTGTGSYEQYF.

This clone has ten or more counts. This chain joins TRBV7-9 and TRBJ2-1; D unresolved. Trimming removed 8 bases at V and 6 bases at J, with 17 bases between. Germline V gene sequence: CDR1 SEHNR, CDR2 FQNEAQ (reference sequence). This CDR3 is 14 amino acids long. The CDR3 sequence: CASLPAARGNEQFF. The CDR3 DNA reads TGTGCCAGCCTACCCGCCGCGAGAGGCAATGAGCAGTTCTTC.

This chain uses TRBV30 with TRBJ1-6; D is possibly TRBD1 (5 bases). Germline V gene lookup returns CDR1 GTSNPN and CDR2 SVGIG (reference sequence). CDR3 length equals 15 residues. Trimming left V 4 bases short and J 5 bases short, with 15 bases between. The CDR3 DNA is TGTGCCTGGACATCACAGGTACACCATAATTCACCCCTCCACTTT. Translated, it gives CAWTSQVHHNSPLHF.

The CDR3 here is CASSQAVQGTEAFF. The DNA for the CDR3 is TGTGCCAGCAGCCAAGCCGTACAGGGCACTGAAGCTTTCTTT. The J gene is TRBJ1-1, the V gene TRBV4-2; D is possibly TRBD1 (6 bases). The germline V gene has CDR1 LGHNA and CDR2 YNFKEQ. The CDR3 is 14 amino acids. The V gene lost 1 base and the J gene lost 4 bases, with 10 bases spanning the gap.

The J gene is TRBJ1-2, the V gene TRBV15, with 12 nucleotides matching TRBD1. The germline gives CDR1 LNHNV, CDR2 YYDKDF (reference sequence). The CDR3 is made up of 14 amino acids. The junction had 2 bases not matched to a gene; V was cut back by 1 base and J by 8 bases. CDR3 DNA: TGTGCCACCAGCAGAGGAGGGACAGGGGGCGGCTACACCTTC. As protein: CATSRGGTGGGYTF. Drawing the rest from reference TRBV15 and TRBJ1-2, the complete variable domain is DAMVIQNPRYQVTQFGKPVTLSCSQTLNHNVMYWYQQKSSQAPKLLFHYYDKDFNNEADTPDNFQSRRPNTSFCFLDIRSPGLGDTAMYLCATSRGGTGGGYTFGSGTRLTVV.